Listed below are T cell receptor beta chains from one sample, sequenced in a study of T cells in Graves' hyperthyroidism and ophthalmopathy. TCRdb reanalysed the multiplex PCR reads using MiXCR and keeps one entry per CDR3 protein. Among about 500,000 distinct CDR3 sequences listed, approximately 16% were seen once. Source material: blood. The receptors derive from a woman aged 30 to 39 with Graves' ophthalmopathy. Both conserved end residues are part of each CDR3. D genes are given only for firm matches. Clone size appears in some rows only: once, few, many, or a class for an expanded clone.

TRBJ2-7 | TRBD1 | TRBV14 | few | CASSHYGRGLYEQYF | TGTGCCAGCAGCCACTACGGCAGGGGGCTCTACGAGCAGTACTTC
TRBJ1-2 | . | TRBV4-3 | . | CASSQDPRPGFVGYTF | TGCGCCAGCAGCCAAGATCCTCGTCCAGGGTTCGTTGGCTACACCTTC
TRBJ1-3 | . | TRBV20-1 | many | CSARQGTAGNTIYF | TGCAGTGCTAGGCAGGGAACGGCTGGAAACACCATATATTTT
TRBJ2-1 | TRBD1 | TRBV15 | . | CATSRPQGYEQFF | TGTGCCACCAGCAGACCACAGGGGTATGAGCAGTTCTTC
TRBJ1-6 | . | TRBV18 | many | CASSLGSSYNSPLHF | TGTGCCAGCTCGCTCGGGAGCTCCTATAATTCACCCCTCCACTTT
TRBJ2-7 | . | TRBV7-2 | few | CASSLAPSSRANEQYF | TGTGCCAGCAGCTTAGCCCCCAGTTCAAGGGCGAATGAGCAGTACTTC
TRBJ1-2 | . | TRBV13 | . | CASSLGTGKGNYGYTF | TGTGCCAGCAGCTTAGGAACGGGGAAAGGGAACTATGGCTACACCTTC
TRBJ2-5 | TRBD2 | TRBV5-8 | many | CASSFPFSGGAKETQYF | TGTGCCAGCAGCTTCCCCTTTTCGGGGGGGGCCAAAGAGACCCAGTACTTC
TRBJ2-2 | TRBD2 | TRBV7-2 | few | CASRKGTSLAGELFF | TGTGCCAGCAGGAAAGGGACTAGCTTAGCCGGGGAGCTGTTTTTT
TRBJ2-2 | . | TRBV20-1 | few | CSASSPGGQYTSTGELFF | TGCAGTGCGAGCTCCCCGGGGGGCCAATATACCTCCACCGGGGAGCTGTTTTTT
TRBJ1-1 | . | TRBV28 | many | CASSSRFGPRGTEAFF | TGTGCCAGCAGTTCTCGATTTGGACCCCGGGGAACTGAAGCTTTCTTT
TRBJ2-1 | . | TRBV7-2 | many | CASSLGSGNEQFF | TGTGCCAGCAGCTTGGGATCTGGAAACGAGCAGTTCTTC
TRBJ2-5 | . | TRBV18 | many | CASSLRGLQETQYF | TGTGCCAGCTCACTCCGGGGCCTACAAGAGACCCAGTACTTC
TRBJ1-2 | . | TRBV6-1 | many | CASSGTAQNYGYTF | TGTGCCAGCAGTGGGACAGCCCAAAATTATGGCTACACCTTC
TRBJ2-5 | . | TRBV7-2 | many | CASSSRTGETQYF | TGTGCCAGCAGCTCAAGAACAGGGGAGACCCAGTACTTC
TRBJ2-7 | TRBD2 | TRBV4-1 | many | CASSARLAGGPVEQYF | TGCGCCAGCAGCGCCCGACTAGCGGGAGGGCCTGTCGAGCAGTACTTC
TRBJ1-2 | . | TRBV30 | many | CAWKSSLGNRGTF | TGTGCCTGGAAATCATCTCTCGGGAATAGGGGCACCTTC
TRBJ1-3 | TRBD1 | TRBV6-6 | . | CASSYSGQNGNTIYF | TGTGCCAGCAGTTATTCGGGACAGAATGGAAACACCATATATTTT
TRBJ2-7 | . | TRBV6-6 | many | CASSYWGTYEQYF | TGTGCCAGCAGTTACTGGGGGACCTACGAGCAGTACTTC
TRBJ2-5 | . | TRBV28 | many | CASTEDAVSQYF | TGTGCCAGCACCGAAGACGCTGTTTCCCAGTACTTC
TRBJ2-5 | . | TRBV18 | many | CASSHDAVGETQYF | TGTGCCAGCTCACACGATGCCGTTGGGGAGACCCAGTACTTC
TRBJ1-1 | . | TRBV7-2 | many | CASSQFRGPEAFF | TGTGCCAGCAGTCAATTCAGGGGCCCTGAAGCTTTCTTT
TRBJ2-4 | . | TRBV12-3/TRBV12-4 | few | CASTLGHASKNIQYF | TGTGCCAGCACCTTGGGACACGCTTCCAAAAACATTCAGTACTTC
TRBJ2-4 | . | TRBV6-1 | . | CASSGSLRGLAKNIQYF | TGTGCCAGCAGTGGGTCGCTGAGAGGGCTAGCCAAAAACATTCAGTACTTC
TRBJ1-5 | . | TRBV5-5 | . | CASTRRESNQPQHF | TGTGCCAGCACCCGTAGGGAAAGCAATCAGCCCCAGCATTTT
TRBJ2-2 | TRBD2 | TRBV7-9 | . | CASTPAGTSGGTGELFF | TGTGCCAGCACGCCAGCCGGGACTAGCGGGGGCACCGGGGAGCTGTTTTTT
TRBJ2-3 | . | TRBV30 | few | CAWSATGFLADTQYF | TGTGCCTGGAGCGCTACAGGGTTTCTGGCAGATACGCAGTATTTT